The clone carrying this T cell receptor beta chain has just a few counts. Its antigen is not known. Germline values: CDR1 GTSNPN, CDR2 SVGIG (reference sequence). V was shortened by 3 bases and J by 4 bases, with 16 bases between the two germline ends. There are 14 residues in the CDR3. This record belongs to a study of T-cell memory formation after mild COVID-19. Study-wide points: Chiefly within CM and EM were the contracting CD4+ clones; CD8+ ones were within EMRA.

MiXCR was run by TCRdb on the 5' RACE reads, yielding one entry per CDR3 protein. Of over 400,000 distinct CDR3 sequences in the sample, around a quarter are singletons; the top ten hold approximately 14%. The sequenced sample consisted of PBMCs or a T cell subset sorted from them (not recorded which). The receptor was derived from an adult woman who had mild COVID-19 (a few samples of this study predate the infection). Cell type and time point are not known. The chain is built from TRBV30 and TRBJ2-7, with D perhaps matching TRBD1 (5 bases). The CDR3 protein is CAWRADAGPYEQYF. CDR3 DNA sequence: TGTGCCTGGAGGGCCGATGCAGGGCCTTACGAGCAGTACTTC.